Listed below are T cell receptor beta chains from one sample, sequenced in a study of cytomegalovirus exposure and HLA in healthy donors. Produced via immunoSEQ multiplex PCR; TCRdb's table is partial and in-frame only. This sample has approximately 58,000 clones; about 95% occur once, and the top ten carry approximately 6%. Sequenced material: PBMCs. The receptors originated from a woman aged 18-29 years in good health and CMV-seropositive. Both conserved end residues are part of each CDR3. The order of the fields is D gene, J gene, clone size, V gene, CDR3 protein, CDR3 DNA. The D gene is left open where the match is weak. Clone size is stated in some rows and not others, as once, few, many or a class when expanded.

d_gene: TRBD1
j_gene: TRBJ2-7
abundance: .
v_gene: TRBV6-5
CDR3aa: CASSGTGANEQYF
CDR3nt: TGTGCCAGCAGCGGGACAGGGGCCAACGAGCAGTACTTC

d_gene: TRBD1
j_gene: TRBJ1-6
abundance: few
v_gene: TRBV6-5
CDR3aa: CASSYSSDRVSPLHF
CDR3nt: TGTGCCAGCAGTTACTCCTCGGACAGGGTCTCACCCCTCCACTTT

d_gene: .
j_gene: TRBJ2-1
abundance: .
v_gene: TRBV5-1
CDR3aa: CASSLWLANEQFF
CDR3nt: TGCGCCAGCAGCTTGTGGCTAGCGAATGAGCAGTTCTTC

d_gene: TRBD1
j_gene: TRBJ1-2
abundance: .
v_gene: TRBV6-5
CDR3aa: CASSDRGLYGYTF
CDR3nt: TGTGCCAGCAGCGACAGGGGGCTTTATGGCTACACCTTC

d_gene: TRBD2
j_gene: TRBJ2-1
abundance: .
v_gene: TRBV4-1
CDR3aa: CASSLGTSGIEFNEQFF
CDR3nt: TGCGCCAGCAGCCTCGGGACTAGCGGGATAGAGTTCAATGAGCAGTTCTTC

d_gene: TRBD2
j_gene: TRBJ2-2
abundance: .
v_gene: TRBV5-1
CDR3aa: CASRSGGLGGELFF
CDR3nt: TGCGCCAGCAGGAGCGGGGGGCTTGGCGGGGAGCTGTTTTTT

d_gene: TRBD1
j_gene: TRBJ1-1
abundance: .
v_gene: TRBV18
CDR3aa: CASSPRDSNTEAFF
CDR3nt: TGTGCCAGCTCACCCCGGGACAGCAACACTGAAGCTTTCTTT

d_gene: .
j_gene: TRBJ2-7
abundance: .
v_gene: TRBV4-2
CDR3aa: CASSQSETYEQYF
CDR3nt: TGTGCCAGCAGCCAAAGCGAGACCTACGAGCAGTACTTC

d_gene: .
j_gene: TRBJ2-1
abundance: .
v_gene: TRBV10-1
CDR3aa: CASSADSYYNEQFF
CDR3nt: TGCGCCAGCAGTGCCGACAGTTACTACAATGAGCAGTTCTTC

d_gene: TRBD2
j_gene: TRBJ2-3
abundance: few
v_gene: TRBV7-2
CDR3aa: CASSLLAGGQYF
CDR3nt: TGTGCCAGCAGCTTACTAGCGGGGGGGCAGTATTTT

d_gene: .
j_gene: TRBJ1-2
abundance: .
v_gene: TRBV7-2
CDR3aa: CASSPTSAGYYGYTF
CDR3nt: TGTGCCAGCAGCCCAACTTCAGCCGGGTACTATGGCTACACCTTC

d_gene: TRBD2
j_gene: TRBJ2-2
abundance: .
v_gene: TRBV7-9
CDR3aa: CASSLIGLAGVSTGELFF
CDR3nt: TGTGCCAGCAGCCTCATCGGACTAGCGGGAGTGTCAACCGGGGAGCTGTTTTTT

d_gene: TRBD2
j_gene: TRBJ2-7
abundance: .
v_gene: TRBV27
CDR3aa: CASSFQREKGEQYF
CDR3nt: TGTGCCAGCAGTTTTCAGCGGGAGAAGGGCGAGCAGTACTTC

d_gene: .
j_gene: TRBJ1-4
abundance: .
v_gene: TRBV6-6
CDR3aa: CASNQNTNEKLFF
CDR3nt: TGTGCCAGCAATCAGAATACTAATGAAAAACTGTTTTTT

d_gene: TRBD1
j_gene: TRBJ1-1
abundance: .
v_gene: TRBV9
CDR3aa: CASSSGLGTGPSEAFF
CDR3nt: TGTGCCAGCAGCTCCGGACTGGGGACAGGTCCTTCCGAAGCTTTCTTT

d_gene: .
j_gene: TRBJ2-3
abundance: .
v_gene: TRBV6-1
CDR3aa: CASLPGGGEADTQYF
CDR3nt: TGTGCCAGTCTACCCGGCGGAGGGGAGGCAGATACGCAGTATTTT

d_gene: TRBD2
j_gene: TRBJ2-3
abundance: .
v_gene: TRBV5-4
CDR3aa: CASSSRLAGAGGDTQYF
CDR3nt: TGTGCCAGCAGCTCAAGACTAGCGGGAGCAGGAGGAGATACGCAGTATTTT

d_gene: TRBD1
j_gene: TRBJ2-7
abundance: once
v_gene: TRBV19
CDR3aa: CATTDRGESYEQYF
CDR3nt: TGTGCCACTACGGACAGGGGGGAATCCTACGAGCAGTACTTC